This paragraph reports one T cell receptor (beta chain). Its cognate antigen has yet to be identified. The sample holds no much larger clone one base away, and base qualities are not on file. Relative to germline, V is 3 bases shorter and J is 4 bases shorter, with 7 bases between their ends. Its CDR3 holds 13 amino acids, cysteine through phenylalanine. Left in the record is the CDR3 DNA by itself, 39 bases read in frame from the first base. Reading the germline V gene gives CDR1 KGHSH and CDR2 LQKENI. The sample originates from a study of cytomegalovirus exposure and HLA in healthy donors (dated by TCRdb to the late 2010s). Describing the broader study: An earlier analysis of about 560 of the donors reported approximately 280 Gb of sequence data and 90 million to 120 million unique TCR beta sequences obtained from about 179 million T cells. Approximately 300 gigabases of sequencing data and around 88 million unique TCR sequences made up an early release that covered some 640 HLA-typed donors. Among the roughly 390 genotyped donors, about 85% belonged to the genetic ancestry cluster associated with self-reported Caucasian donors. The study aimed to test whether cataloging public T cell receptors could reveal signatures of past pathogen exposure. The study profiled the T cell repertoires of 550 to 700 subjects by immunosequencing and related them to cytomegalovirus serostatus. A separate validation cohort of roughly 110 different subjects was used in addition to the 666-subject first cohort. The study combined high-throughput TCR immunosequencing, statistical association of individual TCRs with disease status, and machine learning to predict cytomegalovirus infection status. In a later analysis, previously published TCR beta repertoires from fewer than 750 donors were re-analyzed and high-resolution HLA genotyping was added so that TCR occurrence patterns could be studied. The later analysis used no new phenotypic data to find candidate immune exposures, relying instead on TCR beta sequences and their occurrence across donors. An earlier analysis of several hundred of the donors used high-throughput TCR beta sequencing to judge whether each TCR beta V gene segment behaved as functional or pseudogenic. Donor age, sex, ethnicity and CMV serostatus were compiled alongside the repertoire data. A later genetic analysis used genome-wide SNP genotypes for about 60% of the roughly 700 donors, treating that subset as a discovery cohort. All discovery cohort repertoires had been generated using a single sequencing platform. Class I and class II HLA loci were covered by the typing at four-digit resolution. Typing coverage differed by locus: A, B, C, DRB1 and DQB1 were typed in roughly 629-630 donors, DQA1 in roughly 510, DPA1 in around 600, and DPB1 in 472. A handful of DR-DQ haplotypes were handled as single units for association and clustering because linkage in the cohort was strong. Among 350 to 400 genotyped donors of the cohort, an average of around 240,000 unique TCR beta nucleotide sequences were sequenced per donor, roughly 18% of them non-productive. Overall results and qualifications from the work: In the study, approximately 160 TCR beta chains were listed as associated with cytomegalovirus. Because counts were too low, about 18 rarely observed V segments, including chromosome 9 orphons, were excluded from the earlier analysis of 587 of the donors. While some public TCRs were present in many individuals, most TCR sequences turned up only very rarely across donors. A further reported finding was that TCR beta sequences accurately predicted the HLA-A and HLA-B alleles for most subjects in the first cohort. An earlier analysis of several hundred of the donors showed that most TCR beta V segments appeared in productive rearrangements either about 90% or about 30% of the time, which broadly matched IMGT annotations. In a later analysis, HLA-associated TCR beta chains showed more clonal expansion and lower generation probabilities than non-associated chains that were equally common. A cluster of highly shared sequence variants was judged likely to represent a technical artifact of the sequencing pipeline. According to a later analysis, most CMV-associated TCR beta chains appeared to be HLA-restricted, and the HLA associations seemed to be driven largely by CMV exposure. According to a later genetic analysis, donors in an Asian-associated ancestry cluster had fewer N-insertions in productive TCRs than the approximately 610-donor mean. When HLA alleles, especially DR and DQ, strongly co-occurred, TCR associations were difficult to assign to individual alleles. It was suggested by the authors that the approach could potentially be generalized to other disease states and immunological phenotypes. Only TCR beta chains were sequenced in this cohort, and the absence of alpha or paired-chain data limited detectable features. Roughly uniform sequencing depth across donors was assumed in presence/absence analyses, although this assumption may not hold. A later analysis found that TCR association rates varied across HLA loci, with DRB1 alleles showing the most associated TCRs and HLA-C alleles the fewest. Linkage disequilibrium might explain the correlated functional status among segregating V segments, but an unknown experimental factor could not be excluded. In a later analysis, several top co-occurrence clusters were reported to appear linked to parvovirus B19, influenza, CMV and Epstein-Barr virus. In both the original and validation cohorts, the classifier was reported to diagnose cytomegalovirus status with high specificity and sensitivity. Some IMGT-functional V segments, including TRBV6-2 and TRBV6-3, could not be distinguished by the 87-base-pair reads and were therefore excluded. The only immune exposure information available for the cohort was CMV serostatus. Because HLA typing was unavailable for some donors at each locus, only the typed subset was used in association tests. In a later genetic analysis, a missense DCLRE1C variant was associated with V-gene and J-gene trimming of TCR beta chains, and the association was replicated in an independent cohort. In vitro tests confirmed that a few of the cytomegalovirus-associated TCR beta chains recognize cytomegalovirus antigens. At a false discovery rate of 0.05, a later analysis linked about 16,000 TCR beta sequences to specific HLA alleles.

The cohort consisted of 600 to 750 healthy bone marrow donors. All cohort members were sampled while nominally healthy, although unrecorded immune exposures were likely present. The donor tested CMV seronegative and was one of the 352 seronegative cohort members. A peripheral blood sample was collected from each donor, and TCR beta sequencing was performed on peripheral blood mononuclear cells. Genomic DNA was extracted from the blood cell samples with the Qiagen DNeasy Blood Extraction Kit. The library was generated by the immunoSEQ multiplex PCR assay. A mixture of 60 forward primers for TCR Vbeta segments and 13 reverse primers for TCR Jbeta segments was used in the multiplex PCR. Amplification of the CDR3 region of rearranged TCR beta genes was performed with a multiplex PCR assay on genomic DNA. The amplified TCR beta libraries were sequenced on the Illumina HiSeq System as 87-base-pair reads. For the original study's pipeline: In a later analysis, 70 million to 95 million unique TCR beta chains were counted across the approximately 640 repertoires, and approximately 9.9 million of these chains were shared by at least two donors. Raw reads were error-corrected and collapsed into unique sequences with a nearest-neighbor algorithm that merged closely related sequences to remove PCR and sequencing errors. Alignment of CDR3 sequences to IMGT reference sequences was used to assign V, D and J gene segments. For a sequence to be retained, at least a six-nucleotide match to both a V gene segment and a J gene segment was required. Rearrangements were called productive when the CDR3 lacked stop codons and stayed in frame with V and J; all others were non-productive. Following IMGT convention, CDR3 was defined as the stretch from the second conserved V-encoded cysteine up to the conserved J-encoded phenylalanine. In an earlier analysis of just under 600 of the donors, sequences lacking an unambiguous match to a single V gene segment were excluded. In an earlier analysis of about 590 of the donors, a V segment was called functional when productive rearrangements were above 56.7%, and segregating when the standard deviation between donors exceeded 5%. A statistical classification framework was built for diagnosing cytomegalovirus status from the catalog of TCR beta chain sequences. A later analysis assigned V and J genes by comparing TCR nucleotide sequences with IMGT/GENE-DB human TR gene sequences. A later analysis assigned CDR3 sequences and most-parsimonious VDJ recombination scenarios with the TCRdist pipeline. In a later analysis, every TCR beta chain was defined by the combination of its CDR3 amino acid sequence and its V-gene family, and reads without a unique V-gene family were dropped. In a later analysis, fewer than 600 highly shared, low-generation-probability nucleotide sequences were removed to address suspected cross-contamination and a sequencing artifact. In a later analysis, a clonal expansion index for each public chain was calculated from normalized within-repertoire ranks of inferred template counts. In a later analysis, generation probabilities were computed with a VDJ recombination model fitted to out-of-frame rearrangements, and the resulting probabilities were checked against IGoR. A later analysis scored TCR-TCR, TCR-HLA and TCR-CMV co-occurrence with hypergeometric tests, applying a repertoire-size bias correction to TCR pairs. To estimate false discovery rates, a later analysis permuted the HLA or CMV assignments 20 times. In a later analysis, co-occurring TCRs were grouped using DBSCAN, with TCRdist sequence similarity added in when clustering inside HLA-allele-positive subsets. Repertoires with fewer than 30,000 or more than 120,000 public chains were left out of co-occurrence clustering, as were about 5 repertoires with anomalous nucleotide sharing. TCRdb holds this immuneACCESS table with in-frame rearrangements only. Some clones are missing; in checked studies, unresolved V genes explain under half, and the rest has no known cause. V and J calls and clone size are those listed in that table; D and trimming were worked out from the DNA. Across this sample there are roughly 140,000 clones, with around three quarters seen only once. Approximately 2% of the sample rests with the top ten.

The rearranged segments are TRBV18 and TRBJ2-1, with no confidently assigned D gene. Sequenced sample: PBMCs. The source of this sequence is a man aged 35-49 years in good health and CMV-seronegative. The DNA reads TGTGCCAGCTCACCCACTACTTACAATGAGCAGTTCTTC. This is translated as CASSPTTYNEQFF.